Shown below are 5 T cell receptor beta chains from a single sample sequenced in a study of cytomegalovirus exposure and HLA in healthy donors. The PCR contained 60 Vbeta and 13 Jbeta primers. The table came from immunoSEQ multiplex PCR; TCRdb's copy has only in-frame clones and leaves some out. The data hold hundreds of thousands of clones, with 85% to 90% observed a single time. The source material was PBMCs. These receptors came from a woman aged 18-30 years in good health and CMV-seronegative.

The V call is TRBV15, the J call TRBJ2-1; 7 nucleotides line up with TRBD1. Germline CDR1 reads LNHNV; CDR2 reads YYDKDF (reference sequence). The CDR3 spans 16 residues. V was clipped by 3 bases and J by 3 bases; unmatched bases: 8. CDR3 loop: CATSRETGNYYNEQFF. The CDR3 DNA sequence: TGTGCCACCAGCAGGGAGACAGGGAACTACTACAATGAGCAGTTCTTC.

Here the CDR3 DNA reads TGTGCCAGCAGTTACGGGGGCAGGGTGAACACTGAAGCTTTCTTT. Translated: CASSYGGRVNTEAFF. The rearrangement uses TRBV6-5 and TRBJ1-1, with a possible D match to TRBD1 (6 bases). The CDR3 loop spans 15 amino acids. V was pared by 2 bases and J by 0 bases, with 10 bases between. The germline gives CDR1 MNHEY, CDR2 SVGAGI.

This chain connects TRBV11-2 to TRBJ1-2; D remains unclear. Trimming left V 5 bases short and J 3 bases short, with 10 bases between. The CDR3 totals 13 residues. Germline loops: CDR1 SGHAT, CDR2 FQNNGV. Here the CDR3 reads CASSTREDYGYTF. CDR3 bases: TGTGCCAGCAGCACTCGAGAGGACTATGGCTACACCTTC.

This chain connects TRBV7-7 to TRBJ2-2; 7 nucleotides align to TRBD1. The CDR3 loop spans 15 amino acids. Germline V CDR1 and CDR2: SSHAT, FNYEAQ (reference sequence). J lost 5 bases, V lost 4 bases, and 7 bases had no gene match. CDR3 sequence reads: CASSSTTGRTGELFF. The CDR3 nucleotides are TGTGCCAGCAGCTCCACGACAGGGAGAACCGGGGAGCTGTTTTTT.

The chain employs TRBV2 and TRBJ2-5; 7 bases align to TRBD2. V was pared by 8 bases and J by 7 bases, with 13 bases of the junction left unmatched. The CDR3 consists of 14 residues. Per the germline V gene, CDR1 is SNHLY and CDR2 is FYNNEI. For the CDR3, the DNA is TGTGCCAGCTCTGACGGACTAGGGGTTGTGACCCAGTACTTC. It translates to CASSDGLGVVTQYF.